Presented here are 13 T cell receptor beta chains from one specimen sequenced in a study of OX40 agonist ivuxolimab in advanced cancers. TCRdb's table, derived via immunoSEQ multiplex PCR, lists solely in-frame clones and lacks some. The sample includes tens of thousands of clones, more than 80% of them seen just once. The source material was CD4+ or CD8+ T cells sorted from blood, sampled in a trial of the OX40 agonist ivuxolimab. The origin of the receptors is an adult with an advanced solid tumor such as melanoma, head and neck, liver or kidney cancer.

The chain links TRBV7-9 to TRBJ1-5; 7 nucleotides match TRBD1. Looked up from germline, CDR1 is SEHNR and CDR2 is FQNEAQ (reference sequence). The V gene end was trimmed by 1 base and the J gene end by 4 bases; junction bases not matched to a gene: 4. The CDR3 is made up of 15 amino acids. CDR3 loop: CASSLGTGENQPQHF. In DNA form, the CDR3 reads TGTGCCAGCAGCTTAGGGACAGGAGAGAATCAGCCCCAGCATTTT. The entire variable domain, with the rest obtained from reference TRBV7-9 and TRBJ1-5, is as follows: DTGVSQNPRHKITKRGQNVTFRCDPISEHNRLYWYRQTLGQGPEFLTYFQNEAQLEKSRLLSDRFSAERPKGSFSTLEIQRTEQGDSAMYLCASSLGTGENQPQHFGDGTRLSIL.

The genes are TRBV5-1 and TRBJ1-4; maybe TRBD1 (5 bases). There are 15 residues in the CDR3. Trimming took off 4 bases at V and 2 bases at J, with 12 bases between the two ends. The germline gives CDR1 SGHRS, CDR2 YFSETQ. The CDR3 is CASSRGGATNEKLFF. The CDR3 DNA is TGCGCCAGCAGCCGCGGAGGGGCGACTAATGAAAAACTGTTTTTT.

The CDR3 DNA sequence: TGTGCCAGCAGCTCCGAACATCTAGCGGGAAGGAGTGAGACCCAGTACTTC. Amino acid sequence: CASSSEHLAGRSETQYF. The genes are TRBV5-6 and TRBJ2-5, with 9 bases fitting TRBD2. The CDR3 is 17 residues long. Trimming took 3 bases from V and 5 from J; bases not matched to a gene: 14. Germline CDR1 reads SGHDT; CDR2 reads YYEEEE.

The rearrangement joins TRBV5-1 to TRBJ2-3; D is unclear. From germline, CDR1 is SGHRS and CDR2 YFSETQ. There are 15 residues in the CDR3. The germline V and J ends were trimmed by 3 bases and 3 bases, with 14 bases remaining between them. CDR3 coding DNA: TGCGCCAGCAGCTCCCGGACCCTAGGAACAGATACGCAGTATTTT. This gives the protein CASSSRTLGTDTQYF.

CDR3: CASSYQPQETQYF. The CDR3 nucleotides read TGTGCCAGCAGTTACCAGCCCCAAGAGACCCAGTACTTC. The chain is built from TRBV6-6 and TRBJ2-5; D is undetermined. The CDR3 spans 13 residues. The germline V gene encodes CDR1 MNHNY and CDR2 SVGAGI (reference sequence). V lost 2 bases and J 1 base, leaving 5 bases between the germline ends.

The V gene is TRBV6-6, the J gene TRBJ1-5; 7 bases agree with TRBD1. Per the germline V gene, CDR1 is MNHNY and CDR2 is SVGAGI (reference sequence). The junction had 10 bases not matched to a gene; V was cut back by 6 bases and J by 5 bases. The CDR3 runs to 15 residues. For the CDR3, the DNA is TGTGCCAGCAGCCAACTAGACAGGGCGGATCAGCCCCAGCATTTT. Amino acids: CASSQLDRADQPQHF.

The table lists this clone with a count of one. The V and J genes are TRBV2 and TRBJ2-5; maybe TRBD1 (5 bases). CDR1 is SNHLY, CDR2 FYNNEI, per germline. The CDR3 loop spans 14 amino acids. Trimming removed 3 bases from V and 3 bases from J, with 11 bases in between. CDR3 DNA: TGTGCCAGCAGTGATAGGAAAGGGGAAGAGACCCAGTACTTC. Amino acids: CASSDRKGEETQYF.

This chain joins TRBV18 and TRBJ2-5; the D gene is possibly TRBD1 (6 bases). The CDR3 has 17 amino acids. Per germline, CDR1 KGHSH and CDR2 LQKENI. The ends were cut back, 3 bases at V and 2 bases at J, with 19 bases in the middle. For the CDR3, the DNA is TGTGCCAGCTCACCTATCGAACATCGACAGGATCAAGAGACCCAGTACTTC. This gives the protein CASSPIEHRQDQETQYF.

The V gene is TRBV12-5, the J gene TRBJ2-2; 12 bases match TRBD1. Germline values: CDR1 LGHNT, CDR2 FRNRAP. CDR3 length: 19 amino acids. V dropped 0 bases and J dropped 5; count of bases not matched to a gene: 10. CDR3 amino acids: CASGLVLGQGALTTGELFF. In nucleotides, the CDR3 is TGTGCTAGTGGTTTGGTACTGGGACAGGGGGCGCTGACTACCGGGGAGCTGTTTTTT.

This chain connects TRBV28 to TRBJ1-5; D uncertain. Germline CDR1 MDHEN, CDR2 SYDVKM. The V and J ends lost 5 bases and 1 base respectively, with 18 bases between them. CDR3 length: 17 amino acids. The DNA for the CDR3 is TGTGCCAGCAGTCCCCCCCTCGGCAGATACAGCAATCAGCCCCAGCATTTT. The encoded protein is CASSPPLGRYSNQPQHF.

J is TRBJ1-5 and V is TRBV7-8; 8 nucleotides match TRBD1. CDR1 and CDR2 from the germline V gene are SGHVS and FQNEAQ. V dropped 3 bases and J dropped 5; count of bases not matched to a gene: 6. The CDR3 has 15 amino acids. CDR3 region: CASSLLTGEHQPQHF. The CDR3 DNA reads TGTGCCAGCAGCTTGTTGACAGGGGAGCATCAGCCCCAGCATTTT.

This chain connects TRBV5-6 to TRBJ1-3; D remains unclear. V was pared by 0 bases and J by 2 bases, with 3 bases between. The CDR3 is 13 residues long. Per the germline V gene, CDR1 is SGHDT and CDR2 is YYEEEE. This CDR3 is CASSLGAGNTIYF. CDR3 nucleotide sequence: TGTGCCAGCAGCTTGGGGGCTGGAAACACCATATATTTT.

This chain links TRBV6-6 with TRBJ2-7; 9 nucleotides agree with TRBD1. The junction had 8 bases not matched to a gene; V was cut back by 6 bases and J by 2 bases. Germline lookup yields CDR1 MNHNY and CDR2 SVGAGI (reference sequence). This CDR3 contains 15 residues. The CDR3 bases are TGTGCCAGCAGCCCCCGTGACAGGGGGACCTACGAGCAGTACTTC. Translating it yields CASSPRDRGTYEQYF.